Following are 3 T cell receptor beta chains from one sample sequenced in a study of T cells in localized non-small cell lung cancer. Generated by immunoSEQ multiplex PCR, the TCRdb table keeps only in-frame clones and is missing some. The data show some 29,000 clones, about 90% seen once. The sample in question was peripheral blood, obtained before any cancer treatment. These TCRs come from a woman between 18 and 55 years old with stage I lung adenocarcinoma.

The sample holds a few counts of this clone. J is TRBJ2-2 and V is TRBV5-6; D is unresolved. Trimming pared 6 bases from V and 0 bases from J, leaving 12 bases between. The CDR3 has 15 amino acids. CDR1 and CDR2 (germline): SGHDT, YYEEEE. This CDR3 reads CASTQGRTNTGELFF. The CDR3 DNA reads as TGTGCCAGCACCCAAGGGCGTACGAACACCGGGGAGCTGTTTTTT.

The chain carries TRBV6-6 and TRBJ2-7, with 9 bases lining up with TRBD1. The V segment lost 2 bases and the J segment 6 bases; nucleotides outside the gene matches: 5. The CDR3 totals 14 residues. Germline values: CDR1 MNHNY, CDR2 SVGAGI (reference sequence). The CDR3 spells CASSYPQGAGEQYF. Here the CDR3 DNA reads TGTGCCAGCAGTTACCCACAGGGGGCGGGCGAGCAGTACTTC.

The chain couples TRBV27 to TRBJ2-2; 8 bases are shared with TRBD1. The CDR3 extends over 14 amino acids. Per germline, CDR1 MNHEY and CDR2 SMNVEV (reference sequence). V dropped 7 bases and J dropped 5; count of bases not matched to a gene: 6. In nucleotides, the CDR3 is TGTGCCAGCATGGTCGGACAGGGTACCGGGGAGCTGTTTTTT. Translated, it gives CASMVGQGTGELFF.